The 32 T cell receptor beta chains reported below all come from one sample, sequenced in a study of beta chain features in type 1 diabetes. Reverse transcribing all isolated RNA meant expressed TCRB transcripts were sequenced. Generated by immunoSEQ multiplex PCR, the TCRdb table keeps only in-frame clones and is missing some. The sample shows about 240,000 clones, 25% to 30% of them seen only once. Specimen: central memory CD4+ T cells from blood. The receptors stem from a man younger than 45 in good health.

CDR3 loop: CAWSVETGRPQHF. The CDR3 bases are TGTGCCTGGAGTGTAGAGACAGGGAGGCCCCAGCATTTT. This sequence joins TRBV30 and TRBJ1-5; 7 positions agree with TRBD1. Losses at the gene ends were 0 bases for V and 9 bases for J; bases not matched to a gene: 5. The CDR3 is 13 residues long. CDR1 and CDR2 from the germline V gene are GTSNPN and SVGIG (reference sequence).

This clone was detected a few times. The chain is built from TRBV29-1 and TRBJ2-1; D is uncertain. The CDR3 is 14 amino acids. The germline CDR1 and CDR2 sequences are SQVTM and ANQGSEA. V was trimmed by 6 bases and J by 0 bases, leaving 12 bases between them. CDR3 DNA sequence: TGCAGCGTCGCGCCCGGACCCTCCTACAATGAGCAGTTCTTC. Its protein product is CSVAPGPSYNEQFF.

The chain joins TRBV7-2 to TRBJ1-1; the D gene is possibly TRBD1 (5 bases). This CDR3 contains 13 residues. Between the trimmed V and J ends, which lost 5 bases and 7 bases, there was a span of 14 bases. Germline values: CDR1 SGHTA, CDR2 FQGNSA. CDR3 nucleotide sequence: TGTGCCAGCAGCCGAGAGCGGGACCGTGAAGCTTTCTTT. It codes for CASSRERDREAFF.

A few counts support this clone. The gene calls are TRBV4-1 and TRBJ2-1, with a tentative D call TRBD1 (6 bases). Deletions cut 4 bases from V and 13 bases from J, with 14 bases between. The germline gives CDR1 MGHRA, CDR2 YSYEKL. The CDR3 extends over 12 amino acids. DNA of the CDR3: TGCGCCAGCAGCCCCATTCCGGGACAACAGTTCTTC. It specifies CASSPIPGQQFF.

The chain links TRBV5-1 to TRBJ2-7; 8 nucleotides align to TRBD2. This CDR3 is built from 14 residues. The trim removed 4 bases at V and 7 bases at J, leaving 10 bases unmatched. Germline V gives CDR1 SGHRS, CDR2 YFSETQ. CDR3 sequence (DNA): TGCGCCAGCAGCACGGGACTAGATGGGGATGAGCAGTACTTC. It is translated as CASSTGLDGDEQYF.

The chain employs TRBV4-2 and TRBJ2-7; D call uncertain. Per germline, CDR1 LGHNA and CDR2 YNFKEQ. V was trimmed by 4 bases and J by 8 bases, leaving 18 bases between them. The CDR3 spans 14 residues. The CDR3 region has the DNA TGTGCCAGCAGCCCCCCGGCCCAGATGAGAAAGCAGTACTTC. Protein sequence: CASSPPAQMRKQYF.

This clone was counted only a few times. The germline gene is not matched at one end of the junction; a read error may be the cause. The V call is TRBV11-2, the J call TRBJ2-2, with D possibly being TRBD2 (5 bases). Germline loops: CDR1 SGHAT, CDR2 FQNNGV. The CDR3 totals 16 residues. CDR3 sequence (DNA): TGTGCCCGCAGCGCGCAACCGGCGGGCAACACCGGGGAGCTGTTTTTT. Protein: CARSAQPAGNTGELFF. Full variable domain (rest looked up from reference TRBV11-2 and TRBJ2-2): EAGVAQSPRYKIIEKRQSVAFWCNPISGHATLYWYQQILGQGPKLLIQFQNNGVVDDSQLPKDRFSAERLKGVDSTLKIQPAKLEDSAVYLCARSAQPAGNTGELFFGEGSRLTVL.

This clone was counted a few times. The chain is built from TRBV7-2 and TRBJ1-1; D gene unclear. This CDR3 contains 15 residues. Per the germline V gene, CDR1 is SGHTA and CDR2 is FQGNSA. V was pared by 3 bases and J by 1 base, with 12 bases between. CDR3 amino acids: CASSFDRARNTEAFF. The CDR3 coding sequence is TGTGCCAGCAGCTTTGATAGGGCCCGGAACACTGAAGCTTTCTTT. Filled out from reference TRBV7-2 and TRBJ1-1, the complete variable domain reads GAGVSQSPSNKVTEKGKDVELRCDPISGHTALYWYRQSLGQGLEFLIYFQGNSAPDKSGLPSDRFSAERTGGSVSTLTIQRTQQEDSAVYLCASSFDRARNTEAFFGQGTRLTVV.

In its sample, this clone was seen a few times. This chain uses TRBV4-3 with TRBJ2-3, with D hard to call. From germline, CDR1 is LGHNA and CDR2 YSLEER. Trimming left V 2 bases short and J 5 bases short, with 11 bases between. The CDR3 contains 14 residues. In DNA form, the CDR3 reads TGCGCCAGCAGCCAAAGGAGTGTTATAGATACGCAGTATTTT. This codes for CASSQRSVIDTQYF.

A few counts support this clone. This chain connects TRBV5-1 to TRBJ2-2, with a weak D call TRBD2 (5 bases). In germline, CDR1 is SGHRS, CDR2 YFSETQ. The CDR3 spans 13 residues. V dropped 0 bases and J dropped 7 bases, with 7 bases sitting between them. CDR3 nucleotides: TGCGCCAGCAGCTTGGAGGCGGGCGGGGAGCTGTTTTTT. Translating gives CASSLEAGGELFF.

This chain uses TRBV9 with TRBJ2-5; 9 bases match TRBD2. Unmatched junction bases numbered 13, after V lost 3 bases and J lost 7 bases. The CDR3 runs 16 residues. The germline V gene encodes CDR1 SGDLS and CDR2 YYNGEE. Written as DNA, the CDR3 is TGTGCCAGCAGCGAGGCCCCGCGGGGGGGGCTGGGGACCCAGTACTTC. Its protein is CASSEAPRGGLGTQYF.

This chain links TRBV2 with TRBJ2-1; 12 nucleotides agree with TRBD2. The CDR3 has 15 amino acids. Trimming cost V 6 bases and J 10 bases; bases outside gene matches: 10. Germline lookup yields CDR1 SNHLY and CDR2 FYNNEI. This CDR3 reads CASRRTSGAVGEQFF. DNA of the CDR3: TGTGCCAGCAGAAGGACTAGCGGGGCCGTAGGGGAGCAGTTCTTC.

The chain combines TRBV7-6 with TRBJ2-3; D unclear. CDR1 and CDR2 from the germline V gene are SGHVS and FNYEAQ. The length of the CDR3 is 15 residues. V was clipped by 1 base and J by 0 bases, with 8 bases between them. The CDR3 sequence: CASSLGQLSTDTQYF. CDR3 DNA: TGTGCCAGCAGCTTAGGCCAGCTTAGCACAGATACGCAGTATTTT.

This clone was recorded a few times. This chain joins TRBV30 and TRBJ2-1, with D perhaps matching TRBD1 (6 bases). Germline V gives CDR1 GTSNPN, CDR2 SVGIG (reference sequence). The CDR3 is 13 amino acids. Trimming stripped 5 bases from V and 10 bases from J, with 18 bases between. This CDR3 reads CAWAGTSLSEQFF. As DNA, the CDR3 is TGTGCCTGGGCCGGGACAAGTCTCTCAGAGCAGTTCTTC.

This chain links TRBV30 with TRBJ1-2; TRBD1 is a possible D gene (5 bases). V was cut by 3 bases and J by 4 bases, with 15 bases left in between. The CDR3 runs to 14 residues. Germline CDR1 and CDR2: GTSNPN and SVGIG (reference sequence). The CDR3 sequence is CAWSRGALFYGYTF. The CDR3 DNA reads as TGTGCCTGGAGCCGCGGGGCGCTATTCTATGGCTACACCTTC. The full variable domain, rest sourced from reference TRBV30 and TRBJ1-2, is SQTIHQWPATLVQPVGSPLSLECTVEGTSNPNLYWYRQAAGRGLQLLFYSVGIGQISSEVPQNLSASRPQDRQFILSSKKLLLSDSGFYLCAWSRGALFYGYTFGSGTRLTVV.

The chain employs TRBV7-2 and TRBJ2-7; 7 bases are shared with TRBD1. The ends lost 4 bases at V and 2 bases at J; junction bases unmatched: 2. The germline CDR1 and CDR2 sequences are SGHTA and FQGNSA. The CDR3 totals 13 residues. CDR3 bases: TGTGCCAGCAGCTGGGGACAGACCTACGAGCAGTACTTC. Residues: CASSWGQTYEQYF.

The rearrangement links TRBV7-9 to TRBJ2-3; D is unclear. This CDR3 is 11 amino acids long. Germline CDR1 and CDR2: SEHNR and FQNEAQ (reference sequence). Trimming cost V 3 bases and J 2 bases, with 0 bases left between them. CDR3 DNA sequence: TGTGCCAGCAGCTTCACAGATACGCAGTATTTT. Amino acid sequence: CASSFTDTQYF.

The rearrangement joins TRBV25-1 to TRBJ2-3; 8 bases fit TRBD2. This CDR3 is 15 amino acids long. V dropped 4 bases and J dropped 2; count of bases not matched to a gene: 5. Germline V gives CDR1 MGHDK, CDR2 SYGVNS. For the CDR3, the DNA is TGTGCCAGCAGTGGTAGCGGGGAACTCACAGATACGCAGTATTTT. Its translation is CASSGSGELTDTQYF.

V gene TRBV2 combines with J gene TRBJ2-3; D is possibly TRBD1 or TRBD2 (5 bases each). The ends were cut back, 10 bases at V and 0 bases at J, with 14 bases in the middle. CDR3 size: 14 residues. CDR1 and CDR2 (germline): SNHLY, FYNNEI. DNA for the CDR3: TGTGCCAACAAACAGGAGGCTAGCACAGATACGCAGTATTTT. Translating gives CANKQEASTDTQYF.

For this clone: A far larger clone is one base from this, pointing to a likely read error. At the DNA level, this CDR3 is encoded by other sequences in the same sample as well. CDR3 sequence: CAISRAMGRAGNEQFF. The DNA for the CDR3 is TGTGCCATCAGTCGAGCGATGGGCCGGGCGGGGAATGAGCAGTTCTTC. The rearrangement links TRBV14 to TRBJ2-1; tentatively, D is TRBD2 (6 bases). The CDR3 has 16 amino acids. Trimming removed 10 bases at V and 7 bases at J, with 26 bases between. Germline CDR1 and CDR2: SGHDN and FVKESK.

This clone has a handful of counts. The chain has TRBV29-1 and TRBJ1-5, with a possible D match to TRBD1 (5 bases). Germline lookup yields CDR1 SQVTM and CDR2 ANQGSEA. Trimming shortened V by 4 bases and J by 6 bases, and 13 bases separated the two germline ends. The length of the CDR3 is 13 residues. The CDR3 DNA reads as TGCAGCGTTGCATTGGGGGAGGGTCAGCCCCAGCATTTT. It specifies CSVALGEGQPQHF.

V gene TRBV7-2 combines with J gene TRBJ1-2, with TRBD1 as a possible D gene (5 bases). The CDR3 contains 15 residues. Germline CDR1 reads SGHTA; CDR2 reads FQGNSA. V lost 7 bases and J lost 3, with 18 bases in between. The CDR3 region is CASTPTEGRDYGYTF. CDR3 bases: TGTGCCAGCACCCCAACGGAGGGGAGAGACTATGGCTACACCTTC. Looking up the rest from reference TRBV7-2 and TRBJ1-2 gives the full variable domain: GAGVSQSPSNKVTEKGKDVELRCDPISGHTALYWYRQSLGQGLEFLIYFQGNSAPDKSGLPSDRFSAERTGGSVSTLTIQRTQQEDSAVYLCASTPTEGRDYGYTFGSGTRLTVV.

The chain couples TRBV19 to TRBJ1-2; tentatively, D is TRBD1 (5 bases). Trimming pared 7 bases from V and 8 bases from J, leaving 11 bases between. The CDR3 consists of 11 residues. Germline values: CDR1 LNHDA, CDR2 SQIVND (reference sequence). The CDR3 region is CASNGDDGYTF. CDR3 DNA: TGTGCCAGTAACGGGGACGACGGCTACACCTTC.

There are a few counts of this clone. The chain employs TRBV28 and TRBJ2-1; no firm D call. Germline CDR1 and CDR2: MDHEN and SYDVKM. The ends were cut back, 4 bases at V and 15 bases at J, with 13 bases in the middle. The CDR3 extends over 11 amino acids. The CDR3 DNA reads TGTGCCAGCAGTTCACCAGACCCTCCGTTCTTC. Its translation: CASSSPDPPFF.

A few counts support this clone. The chain combines TRBV10-3 with TRBJ2-7, with 9 bases that match TRBD1. The V segment lost 6 bases and the J segment 2 bases; nucleotides outside the gene matches: 2. This CDR3 comprises 13 residues. Germline assignment: CDR1 ENHRY and CDR2 SYGVKD. The CDR3 DNA follows: TGTGCCATCAGGGGACAGGGAACCTACGAGCAGTACTTC. It specifies CAIRGQGTYEQYF.

This clone occurred a few times. This chain joins TRBV30 and TRBJ1-2, with D possibly TRBD1 on 6 matching bases. CDR1 and CDR2 from the germline V gene are GTSNPN and SVGIG (reference sequence). This CDR3 has 12 amino acids. Trimming took 5 bases from V and 6 from J, leaving 13 bases between them. The CDR3: CAWAQGRDGYTF. The CDR3 DNA reads TGTGCCTGGGCACAGGGAAGGGATGGCTACACCTTC.

This clone was recorded a few times. This chain uses TRBV14 with TRBJ2-5; D is unclear. This CDR3 comprises 13 residues. Germline V gene lookup returns CDR1 SGHDN and CDR2 FVKESK. Trimming removed 2 bases from V and 5 bases from J, with 9 bases in between. CDR3 in DNA: TGTGCCAGCAGCCAATTCGGTCTCGAGACCCAGTACTTC. Its translation is CASSQFGLETQYF. The full variable domain, in which reference TRBV14 and TRBJ2-5 provide the parts outside the CDR3, is EAGVTQFPSHSVIEKGQTVTLRCDPISGHDNLYWYRRVMGKEIKFLLHFVKESKQDESGMPNNRFLAERTGGTYSTLKVQPAELEDSGVYFCASSQFGLETQYFGPGTRLLVL.

This clone was found a few times. The V and J genes are TRBV20-1 and TRBJ2-7; TRBD1 matches 7 bases. Trimming cost V 7 bases and J 6 bases; bases outside gene matches: 6. The length of the CDR3 is 11 residues. Looked up from germline, CDR1 is DFQATT and CDR2 is SNEGSKA (reference sequence). The CDR3 protein is CSGDSFSEQYF. The CDR3 DNA reads TGCAGTGGGGACAGCTTCTCCGAGCAGTACTTC.

The J gene is TRBJ2-5, the V gene TRBV2; TRBD2 matches 15 bases. J lost 5 bases, V lost 6 bases, and 7 bases had no gene match. Germline CDR1 SNHLY, CDR2 FYNNEI. This CDR3 contains 16 residues. The CDR3 nucleotides read TGTGCCAGCAGGCGCGGACTAGCGGGGGGGCTGGAGACCCAGTACTTC. Translated: CASRRGLAGGLETQYF.

The chain carries TRBV18 and TRBJ1-1; 7 bases are shared with TRBD1. This CDR3 spans 13 amino acids. V dropped 5 bases and J dropped 4; count of bases not matched to a gene: 4. Germline assignment: CDR1 KGHSH and CDR2 LQKENI. As DNA, the CDR3 is TGTGCCAGCTCAAATCAGGGGGGCACTGAAGCTTTCTTT. This codes for CASSNQGGTEAFF.

The V and J genes are TRBV5-4 and TRBJ2-7; 12 positions match TRBD2. Germline-derived CDR1 and CDR2 are SGHNT and YYREEE (reference sequence). The CDR3 is 16 amino acids. V dropped 4 bases and J dropped 0; count of bases not matched to a gene: 5. The CDR3 sequence is CASSPATSGSSYEQYF. The CDR3 nucleotides are TGTGCCAGCAGCCCCGCGACTAGCGGGAGCTCCTACGAGCAGTACTTC.

The table lists this clone with a few counts. This chain uses TRBV11-3 with TRBJ2-3, with D unresolved. This CDR3 has 14 residues. Trimming pared 5 bases from V and 4 bases from J, leaving 13 bases between. Germline lookup yields CDR1 SGHNT and CDR2 YENEEA. CDR3 in DNA: TGTGCCAGCAGCCCCCGCAGTGGCGCAGATACGCAGTATTTT. It codes for CASSPRSGADTQYF.